This paragraph reports one TCR beta chain. The antigen is not known. This sample is part of a study of cytomegalovirus exposure and HLA in healthy donors. Use of 60 Vbeta and 13 Jbeta primers characterized the PCR. TCRdb's table, derived via immunoSEQ multiplex PCR, lists solely in-frame clones and lacks some. Of over 100,000 clones listed, roughly two thirds are singletons. Study-level points and caveats: Presence/absence comparisons presumed near-even sequencing depth among donors. Later, an analysis found that common viral pathogens appeared to be linked with several of the most significant clusters.

Per germline, CDR1 ENHRY and CDR2 SYGVKD. V lost 3 bases to trimming and J lost 0 bases; unmatched junction nucleotides: 1. This CDR3 contains 15 residues. What was sequenced was PBMCs. The clonotype comes from a man aged 40-55 years in good health and CMV-seronegative. The V gene is TRBV10-3, the J gene TRBJ1-5; 8 bases are shared with TRBD1. DNA of the CDR3: TGTGCCATCAGTGAACAGGGGGATAGCAATCAGCCCCAGCATTTT. It specifies CAISEQGDSNQPQHF.